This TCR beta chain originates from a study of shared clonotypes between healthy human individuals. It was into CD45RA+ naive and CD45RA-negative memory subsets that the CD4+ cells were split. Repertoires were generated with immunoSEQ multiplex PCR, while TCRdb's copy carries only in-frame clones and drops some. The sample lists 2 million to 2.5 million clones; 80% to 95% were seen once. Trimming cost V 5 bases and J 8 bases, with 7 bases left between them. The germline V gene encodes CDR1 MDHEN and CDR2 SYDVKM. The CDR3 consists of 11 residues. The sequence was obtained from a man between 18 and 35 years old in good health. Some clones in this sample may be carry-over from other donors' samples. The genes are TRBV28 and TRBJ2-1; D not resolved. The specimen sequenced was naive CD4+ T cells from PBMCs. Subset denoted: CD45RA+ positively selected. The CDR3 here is CASSRLYEQFF. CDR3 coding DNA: TGTGCCAGCAGTCGACTTTATGAGCAGTTCTTC.